The next 27 T cell receptor beta chains were all read from a single sample in a study of identical twins. From the 5' RACE reads, TCRdb called clonotypes with MiXCR, one entry per CDR3 protein. The repertoire holds 500,000 to 700,000 distinct CDR3 sequences, with under 8.5% as singletons. The sample also formed part of further work on yellow fever vaccine responses in identical twins.

What was sequenced was PBMCs. Every receptor here comes from a woman between 18 and 29 years old in good health.

This clonotype has just a few counts. The rearrangement links TRBV11-3 to TRBJ1-1; D is undetermined. Germline V CDR1 and CDR2: SGHNT, YENEEA. Trimming left V 0 bases short and J 1 base short, with 9 bases between. This CDR3 spans 15 amino acids. CDR3 sequence (DNA): TGTGCCAGCAGCTTAGACGGTGCGGGGAACACTGAAGCTTTCTTT. Amino acids: CASSLDGAGNTEAFF.

This clonotype has ten or more counts. This sequence joins TRBV2 and TRBJ2-1, with D hard to call. The CDR3 spans 12 residues. Germline CDR1 is SNHLY and CDR2 is FYNNEI. Trimming removed 4 bases from V and 0 bases from J, with 1 base in between. The CDR3 bases are TGTGCCAGCAGTGCCTCCTACAATGAGCAGTTCTTC. This translates into CASSASYNEQFF.

CDR3 amino acids: CASSLLAGLYEQYF. CDR3 DNA: TGTGCCAGCAGTTTATTGGCAGGGTTATACGAGCAGTACTTC. The chain recombines TRBV28 with TRBJ2-7; the D gene is possibly TRBD1 (5 bases). CDR3 length: 14 residues. V lost 1 base and J 4 bases, leaving 11 bases between the germline ends. Germline V gene sequence: CDR1 MDHEN, CDR2 SYDVKM.

This clonotype was picked up many times. The rearrangement joins TRBV20-1 to TRBJ2-5; possible D gene TRBD2, 5 bases. The CDR3 loop spans 15 amino acids. Germline V gene data show CDR1 as DFQATT and CDR2 as SNEGSKA (reference sequence). Deletions cut 0 bases from V and 2 bases from J, with 13 bases between. CDR3 sequence: CSARDGDGRQETQYF. The DNA of the CDR3 is TGCAGTGCTAGAGACGGAGATGGGAGACAAGAGACCCAGTACTTC.

V usage is TRBV29-1 and J usage is TRBJ2-7, with 9 bases that match TRBD1. Germline values: CDR1 SQVTM, CDR2 ANQGSEA. V lost 3 bases to trimming and J lost 6 bases; unmatched junction nucleotides: 6. This CDR3 is built from 13 residues. The CDR3, as DNA: TGCAGCGTTGACCAGGACAGGGGCGCCGAGCAGTACTTC. It codes for CSVDQDRGAEQYF.

The rearrangement joins TRBV7-9 to TRBJ2-1, with no clear D. The CDR3 sequence is 16 residues long. Trimming took off 5 bases at V and 8 bases at J, with 22 bases between the two ends. CDR1 and CDR2 (germline): SEHNR, FQNEAQ (reference sequence). The CDR3 DNA reads as TGTGCCAGCAGCCATCGCAGCGACCCGAGACTCGATGAGCAGTTCTTC. Its protein product is CASSHRSDPRLDEQFF.

This clonotype was picked up a small number of times. The chain couples TRBV9 to TRBJ1-3, with D perhaps TRBD1 (6 bases). Trimming removed 4 bases at V and 0 bases at J, with 11 bases between. This CDR3 has 15 residues. The germline V gene encodes CDR1 SGDLS and CDR2 YYNGEE. The CDR3 reads CASSPTGLSGNTIYF. The CDR3 bases are TGTGCCAGCAGCCCGACAGGACTCTCTGGAAACACCATATATTTT.

The chain is built from TRBV20-1 and TRBJ2-2, with D perhaps matching TRBD1 or TRBD2 (5 bases each). Per germline, CDR1 DFQATT and CDR2 SNEGSKA (reference sequence). There are 17 residues in the CDR3. Trimming stripped 6 bases from V and 0 bases from J, with 20 bases between. CDR3 DNA sequence: TGCAGTGCCCGGGATTTTAAGACGGACACGAACACCGGGGAGCTGTTTTTT. It is translated as CSARDFKTDTNTGELFF.

The chain is built from TRBV20-1 and TRBJ2-3, with 7 bases identical to TRBD1. Germline CDR1 and CDR2: DFQATT and SNEGSKA (reference sequence). Trimming at V came to 4 bases and at J to 1 base, leaving 5 bases not matched to a gene. CDR3 length equals 14 residues. Written as DNA, the CDR3 is TGCAGTGCTAATTCCGGGACAGGCACAGATACGCAGTATTTT. Translation: CSANSGTGTDTQYF.

The genes are TRBV5-1 and TRBJ1-1; D is ambiguous. V gave up 3 bases and J gave up 4 bases, with 19 bases separating them. The V gene's germline CDR1 is SGHRS and CDR2 YFSETQ. The CDR3 runs to 16 residues. CDR3 amino acids: CASSSDPTISGTEAFF. In DNA, the CDR3 is TGCGCCAGCAGCTCGGACCCGACAATTTCGGGCACTGAAGCTTTCTTT.

This clonotype was seen at least ten times. V and J are TRBV5-1 and TRBJ2-3; 8 bases align to TRBD1. The CDR3 loop spans 16 amino acids. Germline loops: CDR1 SGHRS, CDR2 YFSETQ. V lost 0 bases to trimming and J lost 3 bases; unmatched junction nucleotides: 6. In DNA, the CDR3 is TGCGCCAGCAGCTTGGAAGGCAGGGGGCCGACAGATACGCAGTATTTT. This sequence encodes CASSLEGRGPTDTQYF.

The table lists this clonotype with a few counts. This chain joins TRBV29-1 and TRBJ2-4; 10 bases agree with TRBD1. The CDR3 sequence is 12 residues long. Losses at the gene ends were 6 bases for V and 7 bases for J; bases not matched to a gene: 3. Germline V gene lookup returns CDR1 SQVTM and CDR2 ANQGSEA. The CDR3 protein is CSVETGGNIQYF. CDR3 DNA sequence: TGCAGCGTCGAGACAGGGGGCAACATTCAGTACTTC. The variable domain in full, with the rest retrieved from reference TRBV29-1 and TRBJ2-4, is SAVISQKPSRDICQRGTSLTIQCQVDSQVTMMFWYRQQPGQSLTLIATANQGSEATYESGFVIDKFPISRPNLTFSTLTVSNMSPEDSSIYLCSVETGGNIQYFGAGTRLSVL.

This clonotype was counted ten times or more. The chain combines TRBV6-1 with TRBJ1-2; no clear D gene. This CDR3 is 14 amino acids long. CDR1 and CDR2 (germline): MNHNS, SASEGT. V was cut by 4 bases and J by 4 bases, with 13 bases left in between. This CDR3 is CASSGSRWGYGYTF. The DNA of the CDR3 is TGTGCCAGCAGTGGATCACGTTGGGGCTATGGCTACACCTTC.

This clonotype has a count of ten or more. V gene TRBV4-1 combines with J gene TRBJ1-1, with D hard to call. This CDR3 spans 12 amino acids. The V gene's germline CDR1 is MGHRA and CDR2 YSYEKL. V was pared by 0 bases and J by 7 bases, with 6 bases between. Here the CDR3 reads CASSQDGFEAFF. CDR3 nucleotide sequence: TGCGCCAGCAGCCAAGATGGGTTTGAAGCTTTCTTT.

The J gene is TRBJ2-1, the V gene TRBV21-1. TRBV21-1 is given as a pseudogene. The CDR3 is 10 residues long. The CDR3 spells CASSVDEQFF. The DNA of the CDR3 is TGTGCCAGCAGCGTTGATGAGCAGTTCTTC.

This clonotype showed up just a few times. The chain recombines TRBV20-1 with TRBJ1-3; 12 bases are shared with TRBD1. From germline, CDR1 is DFQATT and CDR2 SNEGSKA (reference sequence). V lost 3 bases to trimming and J lost 8 bases; unmatched junction nucleotides: 2. This CDR3 spans 13 amino acids. CDR3 protein: CSARGQGADTIYF. The CDR3 nucleotides are TGCAGTGCTAGGGGACAGGGGGCAGACACCATATATTTT.

This CDR3 reads CASSSRTGADTQYF. In nucleotides, the CDR3 is TGTGCCAGCAGCTCACGGACCGGCGCAGATACGCAGTATTTT. J is TRBJ2-3 and V is TRBV11-2; D is undetermined. The V end lost 4 bases, the J end lost 4 bases, and 12 bases lay between the germline ends. Germline V gene sequence: CDR1 SGHAT, CDR2 FQNNGV. The CDR3 contains 14 residues.

This clonotype was detected only a few times. CDR3 region: CASTKSGELFF. The CDR3 DNA sequence: TGTGCCAGCACCAAGTCCGGGGAGCTGTTTTTT. The chain links TRBV5-6 to TRBJ2-2; D not certain. The CDR3 consists of 11 residues. V lost 6 bases and J 6 bases, leaving 6 bases between the germline ends. Per germline, CDR1 SGHDT and CDR2 YYEEEE.

This chain uses TRBV9 with TRBJ2-1; 7 nucleotides align to TRBD1. The CDR3 totals 14 residues. V dropped 3 bases and J dropped 9; count of bases not matched to a gene: 9. The germline gives CDR1 SGDLS, CDR2 YYNGEE. The CDR3 bases are TGTGCCAGCAGCGGTATTAGCGACAGGGCTGAGCAGTTCTTC. Translated: CASSGISDRAEQFF.

The chain joins TRBV28 to TRBJ1-1; 7 nucleotides align to TRBD1. The germline V gene encodes CDR1 MDHEN and CDR2 SYDVKM. The CDR3 runs 15 residues. V shed 4 bases and J 4 bases; nucleotides not matched to a gene: 9. CDR3 DNA: TGTGCCAGCAGTTCACCTAGTCCAGGGGGCACTGAAGCTTTCTTT. It is translated as CASSSPSPGGTEAFF.

This clonotype was detected many times. J is TRBJ2-5 and V is TRBV12-3 or TRBV12-4; D ambiguous. The CDR3 totals 13 residues. V was clipped by 1 base and J by 5 bases, with 8 bases between them. As DNA, the CDR3 is TGTGCCAGCAGTTTAGGGGGTTGGGAGACCCAGTACTTC. Its protein product is CASSLGGWETQYF.

This clonotype was observed a few times. V and J are TRBV6-1 and TRBJ1-4; D is ambiguous. This CDR3 comprises 15 residues. The V gene lost 3 bases and the J gene lost 5 bases, with 13 bases spanning the gap. CDR1 and CDR2 from the germline V gene are MNHNS and SASEGT. DNA of the CDR3: TGTGCCAGCAGTGAGACCGCCACCGTCAATGAAAAACTGTTTTTT. The encoded protein is CASSETATVNEKLFF.

A few counts support this clonotype. This chain joins TRBV7-8 and TRBJ1-2; D gene ambiguous. Deletions cut 4 bases from V and 3 bases from J, with 18 bases between. This CDR3 has 16 residues. Germline CDR1 reads SGHVS; CDR2 reads FQNEAQ. CDR3 protein: CASSWESGEADYGYTF. CDR3 sequence (DNA): TGTGCCAGCAGCTGGGAATCGGGAGAGGCGGACTATGGCTACACCTTC.

This clonotype was picked up many times. CDR3 sequence: CASSANGLAGDEQYF. The CDR3 DNA sequence: TGTGCCAGCAGTGCGAATGGACTAGCGGGAGACGAGCAGTACTTC. The rearrangement joins TRBV27 to TRBJ2-7; 13 bases are shared with TRBD2. V shed 5 bases, J shed 5 bases, and the junction held 6 bases outside the gene matches. Per germline, CDR1 MNHEY and CDR2 SMNVEV (reference sequence). This CDR3 spans 15 amino acids.

In this sample, this clonotype turned up many times. The rearrangement joins TRBV7-8 to TRBJ2-7; 8 bases are a match to TRBD2. V shed 4 bases and J 0 bases; nucleotides not matched to a gene: 8. Per the germline V gene, CDR1 is SGHVS and CDR2 is FQNEAQ. The CDR3 covers 16 residues. The CDR3 DNA is TGTGCCAGCAGCTGGTCGGGGGGGACTAGCTCCTACGAGCAGTACTTC. Its translation: CASSWSGGTSSYEQYF. The full variable domain, its missing parts supplied by reference TRBV7-8 and TRBJ2-7, is GAGVSQSPRYKVAKRGQDVALRCDPISGHVSLFWYQQALGQGPEFLTYFQNEAQLDKSGLPSDRFFAERPEGSVSTLKIQRTQQEDSAVYLCASSWSGGTSSYEQYFGPGTRLTVT.

This chain joins TRBV4-1 and TRBJ1-2; unclear D gene. The CDR3 spans 15 residues. Looked up from germline, CDR1 is MGHRA and CDR2 is YSYEKL. V gave up 1 base and J gave up 8 bases, with 17 bases separating them. CDR3 protein: CASSQAYGLMVGYTF. CDR3 coding DNA: TGCGCCAGCAGCCAAGCCTATGGACTCATGGTGGGCTACACCTTC.

This clonotype was recorded many times. The J gene is TRBJ2-3, the V gene TRBV2, with 11 bases fitting TRBD1. Germline V lookup: CDR1 SNHLY, CDR2 FYNNEI. The CDR3 runs to 15 residues. J lost 6 bases, V lost 6 bases, and 8 bases had no gene match. CDR3 in amino acids: CASRQGTGGMDTQYF. The CDR3 nucleotides are TGTGCCAGCAGACAGGGGACAGGGGGAATGGATACGCAGTATTTT.